This T cell receptor (beta chain) was documented in a study of T cell changes during pregnancy in multiple sclerosis. Using immunoSEQ multiplex PCR, the repertoire was profiled, and TCRdb retains in-frame clones only, with some absent. This table has tens of thousands of clones, 90% appearing once. Trimming took 4 bases from V and 5 from J; bases not matched to a gene: 10. Germline CDR1 is MGHRA and CDR2 is YSYEKL. The CDR3 runs to 15 residues. V is TRBV4-1 and J is TRBJ1-1, with 7 bases that match TRBD1. The source of this sequence is a female donor with multiple sclerosis, enrolled in a pregnancy study. Sequencing was performed on CD4+ T cells from peripheral blood mononuclear cells, taken before pregnancy. The DNA for the CDR3 is TGCGCCAGCAGCCCTCCCGACAGGGAAGGGACTGAAGCTTTCTTT. Its protein product is CASSPPDREGTEAFF.